What follows are 25 T cell receptor beta chains derived from one specimen sequenced in a study of blood T cell repertoires in COVID-19. Produced via immunoSEQ multiplex PCR; TCRdb's table is partial and in-frame only. The sample lists about 46,000 clones, roughly nine tenths occurring once. The sequenced material came from PBMCs or T cells enriched from blood (not recorded which). The source of these receptors is a woman between 45 and 65 years old who had recovered from COVID-19.

This chain links TRBV28 with TRBJ1-2; D call uncertain. V was cut by 2 bases and J by 4 bases, with 14 bases left in between. The CDR3 spans 15 residues. CDR1 and CDR2 (germline): MDHEN, SYDVKM. CDR3 amino acids: CASSLEGAIGYGYTF. CDR3 DNA sequence: TGTGCCAGCAGTTTAGAGGGCGCAATCGGCTATGGCTACACCTTC.

The V call is TRBV7-8, the J call TRBJ2-1; a weak D match, TRBD2 (5 bases). V shed 1 base and J shed 0 bases, with 13 bases lying between them. Germline values: CDR1 SGHVS, CDR2 FQNEAQ. The CDR3 extends over 17 amino acids. The CDR3 reads CASSLGNAAGSYNEQFF. In DNA, the CDR3 is TGTGCCAGCAGCTTAGGTAACGCGGCGGGCTCCTACAATGAGCAGTTCTTC.

The chain links TRBV10-3 to TRBJ2-3; no clear D. This CDR3 is 15 amino acids long. CDR1 is ENHRY and CDR2 is SYGVKD in the germline V gene. The V end lost 6 bases, the J end lost 1 base, and 14 bases lay between the germline ends. CDR3 DNA: TGTGCCATCAGGGGTAGCCGATCCCGCACAGATACGCAGTATTTT. This translates into CAIRGSRSRTDTQYF.

Only a few counts were recorded for this clone. Here the CDR3 reads CASSRDRGSNQPQHF. CDR3 coding DNA: TGTGCCAGCAGTCGCGACAGGGGGAGCAATCAGCCCCAGCATTTT. The chain employs TRBV28 and TRBJ1-5; 9 positions match TRBD1. The junction had 3 bases not matched to a gene; V was cut back by 5 bases and J by 1 base. Germline values: CDR1 MDHEN, CDR2 SYDVKM. The CDR3 runs to 15 residues.

The chain carries TRBV12-5 and TRBJ1-1, with 7 positions matching TRBD1. Germline CDR1 LGHNT, CDR2 FRNRAP. This CDR3 region has 12 residues. With V trimmed by 1 base and J by 7 bases, 0 bases remained unmatched. The CDR3 here is CASGLGQGEAFF. In DNA form, the CDR3 reads TGTGCTAGTGGTTTGGGACAGGGTGAAGCTTTCTTT.

The CDR3 spells CASSLATGVNTEAFF. Written as DNA, the CDR3 is TGTGCCAGCAGCTTAGCTACAGGAGTGAACACTGAAGCTTTCTTT. The rearrangement uses TRBV7-2 and TRBJ1-1; D might be TRBD1 (5 bases). Germline-derived CDR1 and CDR2 are SGHTA and FQGNSA. This CDR3 is 15 amino acids long. V was shortened by 0 bases and J by 0 bases, with 8 bases between the two germline ends. Filled out from reference TRBV7-2 and TRBJ1-1, the complete variable domain reads GAGVSQSPSNKVTEKGKDVELRCDPISGHTALYWYRQSLGQGLEFLIYFQGNSAPDKSGLPSDRFSAERTGGSVSTLTIQRTQQEDSAVYLCASSLATGVNTEAFFGQGTRLTVV.

The chain uses TRBV7-8 and TRBJ2-4; D is unclear. CDR1 SGHVS and CDR2 FQNEAQ come from the germline V gene. CDR3 length: 11 amino acids. V was trimmed by 5 bases and J by 11 bases, leaving 10 bases between them. CDR3 in DNA: TGTGCCAGCAGCCCTTCGCAGGTTCAGTACTTC. This encodes CASSPSQVQYF.

J is TRBJ2-3 and V is TRBV7-2; 15 bases align to TRBD2. CDR1 and CDR2 (germline): SGHTA, FQGNSA. The CDR3 is 15 amino acids. CDR3 residues: CATGLAGGLADTQYF. CDR3 nucleotide sequence: TGTGCTACCGGACTAGCGGGGGGGTTGGCAGATACGCAGTATTTT.

The chain joins TRBV18 to TRBJ2-3, with 12 bases fitting TRBD1. Germline CDR1 reads KGHSH; CDR2 reads LQKENI. V was clipped by 3 bases and J by 7 bases; unmatched bases: 8. The CDR3 is 16 amino acids. The CDR3 DNA follows: TGTGCCAGCTCACCTCCCGGGACAGGGGGCTCATATACGCAGTATTTT. Translated: CASSPPGTGGSYTQYF.

The chain is built from TRBV4-3 and TRBJ2-1; TRBD2 might be the D (5 bases). The CDR3 is made up of 20 amino acids. V lost 3 bases to trimming and J lost 8 bases, with 32 bases between them. Germline V gives CDR1 LGHNA, CDR2 YSLEER. This CDR3 reads CASSHASGEAALIGRDEQFF. The CDR3 DNA reads as TGCGCCAGCAGCCATGCCAGTGGGGAAGCGGCCCTTATAGGACGTGATGAGCAGTTCTTC.

The J gene is TRBJ1-6, the V gene TRBV28, with 7 bases matching TRBD1. The CDR3 is 17 amino acids. After removal of 3 bases from V and 7 bases from J, the junction contained 12 bases not matched to a gene. CDR1 and CDR2 from the germline V gene are MDHEN and SYDVKM. The DNA for the CDR3 is TGTGCCAGCAGTTTCATTACGGGACGACAGGGAAATTCACCCCTCCACTTT. Its protein product is CASSFITGRQGNSPLHF. Drawing the rest from reference TRBV28 and TRBJ1-6, the complete variable domain is DVKVTQSSRYLVKRTGEKVFLECVQDMDHENMFWYRQDPGLGLRLIYFSYDVKMKEKGDIPEGYSVSREKKERFSLILESASTNQTSMYLCASSFITGRQGNSPLHFGNGTRLTVT.

This clone has just a few counts. The chain combines TRBV5-1 with TRBJ2-5; D might be TRBD1 (6 bases). This CDR3 has 14 residues. Germline CDR1 and CDR2: SGHRS and YFSETQ. The germline V and J ends were trimmed by 0 bases and 5 bases, with 11 bases remaining between them. CDR3 residues: CASSLVGAWETQYF. The CDR3 region has the DNA TGCGCCAGCAGCTTGGTGGGGGCGTGGGAGACCCAGTACTTC.

The CDR3 loop reads CASTRTVHEKLFF. The DNA for the CDR3 is TGTGCCAGCACAAGGACAGTTCACGAAAAACTGTTTTTT. The chain uses TRBV28 and TRBJ1-4; maybe TRBD1 (6 bases). Germline CDR1 and CDR2: MDHEN and SYDVKM. The CDR3 extends over 13 amino acids. Trimming stripped 7 bases from V and 8 bases from J, with 14 bases between.

This rearrangement joins TRBV3-1 (or the pseudogene TRBV3-2) to TRBJ2-7; TRBD2 might be the D (5 bases). The CDR3 has 13 residues. With 1 base removed from V and 5 bases from J, the gap between germline ends came to 9 bases. CDR1 is LGHDT and CDR2 is YNNKEL in the germline V gene (reference sequence). This CDR3 is CASSQVRGNEQYF. Here the CDR3 DNA reads TGTGCCAGCAGCCAAGTCAGAGGGAACGAGCAGTACTTC.

This chain joins TRBV19 and TRBJ2-2; D unclear. The germline V gene encodes CDR1 LNHDA and CDR2 SQIVND (reference sequence). V lost 1 base, J lost 4 bases, and 4 bases lay in between. This CDR3 has 13 residues. The CDR3 DNA reads as TGTGCCAGTAGTATAGTCCGCACCGGGGAGCTGTTTTTT. Translation: CASSIVRTGELFF.

The chain has TRBV4-3 and TRBJ1-6; perhaps TRBD1 as D (6 bases). V shed 2 bases and J shed 8 bases, with 10 bases lying between them. Germline values: CDR1 LGHNA, CDR2 YSLEER. The CDR3 runs 14 residues. CDR3 sequence (DNA): TGCGCCAGCAGCCAAAGGGACATCTATTCACCCCTCCACTTT. This sequence encodes CASSQRDIYSPLHF.

The chain combines TRBV4-3 with TRBJ2-1; 10 bases line up with TRBD2. The CDR3 totals 16 residues. CDR1 LGHNA and CDR2 YSLEER come from the germline V gene. The J segment lost 4 bases and the V segment lost 0 bases, leaving 3 bases of the junction unmatched. CDR3 sequence: CASSQEASGRYNEQFF. In DNA form, the CDR3 reads TGCGCCAGCAGCCAAGAGGCTAGCGGGAGATACAATGAGCAGTTCTTC.

V is TRBV4-3 and J is TRBJ1-6, with 7 bases identical to TRBD1. The CDR3 contains 19 residues. V was clipped by 1 base and J by 1 base; unmatched bases: 10. Looked up from germline, CDR1 is LGHNA and CDR2 is YSLEER. The CDR3 is CASSQVSGQERSYNSPLHF. The CDR3, as DNA: TGCGCCAGCAGCCAAGTATCCGGACAGGAGCGGTCCTATAATTCACCCCTCCACTTT.

CDR3 DNA sequence: TGCGCCAGCAGCCGCGAGGGACAGAGAAATTCACCCCTCCACTTT. As protein: CASSREGQRNSPLHF. The chain links TRBV4-1 to TRBJ1-6, with 7 bases fitting TRBD1. V gave up 4 bases and J gave up 7 bases; unmatched junction bases: 7. CDR1 is MGHRA, CDR2 YSYEKL, per germline. The CDR3 covers 15 residues.

The V call is TRBV7-8, the J call TRBJ2-7; 8 nucleotides match TRBD1. Trimming removed 5 bases from V and 7 bases from J; junction bases left unmatched: 16. The CDR3 consists of 16 residues. The germline V gene encodes CDR1 SGHVS and CDR2 FQNEAQ. The CDR3 reads CASSTRTGLSPGEQYF. CDR3 nucleotides: TGTGCCAGCAGCACCAGGACAGGGTTGTCCCCGGGGGAGCAGTACTTC.

This clone came up a few times. The chain combines TRBV11-3 with TRBJ2-2; 9 bases map to TRBD1. V was clipped by 3 bases and J by 9 bases; unmatched bases: 5. The CDR3 has 14 residues. The germline V gene has CDR1 SGHNT and CDR2 YENEEA. The CDR3 sequence is CASSLAGQGRELFF. CDR3 bases: TGTGCCAGCAGCTTGGCGGGACAGGGTAGGGAGCTGTTTTTT.

In this sample, this clone turned up a few times. The chain employs TRBV7-9 and TRBJ1-2; unclear D gene. This CDR3 spans 16 amino acids. The V end lost 5 bases, the J end lost 7 bases, and 23 bases lay between the germline ends. Germline lookup yields CDR1 SEHNR and CDR2 FQNEAQ (reference sequence). Here the CDR3 DNA reads TGTGCCAGCAGCAATACACGGGCCCAAGGAGGTCTTGGCTACACCTTC. Protein sequence: CASSNTRAQGGLGYTF.

This chain joins TRBV6-4 and TRBJ1-6; a weak D match, TRBD1 (6 bases). With 4 bases removed from V and 7 bases from J, the gap between germline ends came to 11 bases. CDR3 length equals 14 residues. Germline loops: CDR1 MRHNA, CDR2 SNTAGT. CDR3 protein: CASSVGTRNSPLHF. The CDR3 coding sequence is TGTGCCAGCAGTGTAGGGACAAGGAATTCACCCCTCCACTTT.

The chain joins TRBV4-3 to TRBJ2-1; 10 positions agree with TRBD2. This CDR3 is built from 19 residues. J was trimmed by 7 bases and V by 0 bases; bases with no gene match: 15. CDR1 is LGHNA and CDR2 is YSLEER in the germline V gene. The CDR3 protein is CASSQDSAGGRGIRNEQFF. In nucleotides, the CDR3 is TGCGCCAGCAGCCAAGATTCAGCGGGGGGGCGAGGGATTCGGAATGAGCAGTTCTTC.

V gene TRBV19 combines with J gene TRBJ1-1; D gene ambiguous. V was clipped by 6 bases and J by 0 bases, with 11 bases between them. This CDR3 is built from 14 residues. Germline CDR1 LNHDA, CDR2 SQIVND (reference sequence). Here the CDR3 reads CASSPLVLNTEAFF. Here the CDR3 DNA reads TGTGCCAGTAGCCCTCTAGTTTTGAACACTGAAGCTTTCTTT.